Below are 20 T cell receptor beta chains sequenced from a single sample in a study of blood T cell repertoires in COVID-19. Measured with immunoSEQ multiplex PCR; TCRdb has only the in-frame clones, and not every one. The table has roughly 230,000 clones, around 90% seen once; the top ten hold about 0.79%. The sequenced material came from peripheral blood. The receptors were gathered from a man in his thirties or forties with COVID-19, enrolled during active disease.

The chain couples TRBV6-1 to TRBJ1-5, with D possibly being TRBD1 (6 bases). Trimming removed 0 bases at V and 4 bases at J, with 7 bases between. This CDR3 contains 14 residues. Germline V gene sequence: CDR1 MNHNS, CDR2 SASEGT. The CDR3 is CASSEAQGNQPQHF. CDR3 in DNA: TGTGCCAGCAGTGAAGCACAGGGTAATCAGCCCCAGCATTTT.

V usage is TRBV6-5 and J usage is TRBJ1-5; weak D call: TRBD1 (6 bases). This CDR3 contains 15 residues. In germline, CDR1 is MNHEY, CDR2 SVGAGI. Trimming cost V 6 bases and J 2 bases, with 14 bases left between them. DNA of the CDR3: TGTGCCAGCAGACAACAGGGCGAGGGCAATCAGCCCCAGCATTTT. It encodes CASRQQGEGNQPQHF.

This clone appeared a few times. The V call is TRBV10-1, the J call TRBJ2-7; the D gene is possibly TRBD1 (6 bases). Between the trimmed V and J ends, which lost 6 bases and 1 base, there was a span of 10 bases. This CDR3 comprises 13 residues. Germline-derived CDR1 and CDR2 are WNHNN and SYGVQD (reference sequence). CDR3 bases: TGCGCCAGCAGCTACAGGGAGTCCTACGAGCAGTACTTC. Translating gives CASSYRESYEQYF.

The chain carries TRBV7-9 and TRBJ2-1; possible D gene TRBD2, 6 bases. The length of the CDR3 is 15 residues. Germline CDR1 SEHNR, CDR2 FQNEAQ (reference sequence). Trimming shortened V by 3 bases and J by 5 bases, and 14 bases separated the two germline ends. CDR3 DNA sequence: TGTGCCAGCAGCTTTGTCGCGGGACTTAACAATGAGCAGTTCTTC. Amino acids: CASSFVAGLNNEQFF.

This chain connects TRBV10-3 to TRBJ2-1; TRBD1 matches at 10 bases. The CDR3 sequence is 15 residues long. Germline CDR1 ENHRY, CDR2 SYGVKD. V trimming: 6 bases; J trimming: 4 bases; junction bases outside the gene matches: 6. CDR3 DNA sequence: TGTGCCATCAGGAAGACAGGGGGCGCTTACAATGAGCAGTTCTTC. Encoded protein: CAIRKTGGAYNEQFF.

Written as DNA, the CDR3 is TGTGCCAGCAGTTACCAGCGGGGGCCCTCCTACGAGCAGTACTTC. It yields the protein CASSYQRGPSYEQYF. The V call is TRBV6-5, the J call TRBJ2-7; the match to TRBD2 covers 8 bases. The J segment lost 0 bases and the V segment lost 2 bases, leaving 3 bases of the junction unmatched. There are 15 residues in the CDR3. In germline, CDR1 is MNHEY, CDR2 SVGAGI.

A note on this clone: Other nucleotide sequences from this sample produce the same CDR3. The chain combines TRBV6-5 with TRBJ1-1; TRBD1 matches at 11 bases. The CDR3 loop spans 14 amino acids. Per the germline V gene, CDR1 is MNHEY and CDR2 is SVGAGI. J gave up 4 bases and V 5 bases, and 3 bases lay outside the gene matches. The CDR3 DNA follows: TGTGCCAGCAGTACGGGACAGGGGGGCACTGAAGCTTTCTTT. This sequence encodes CASSTGQGGTEAFF.

The rearrangement links TRBV18 to TRBJ1-5; 8 nucleotides agree with TRBD1. The length of the CDR3 is 16 residues. V trimming: 4 bases; J trimming: 7 bases; junction bases outside the gene matches: 12. Germline V CDR1 and CDR2: KGHSH, LQKENI. The CDR3, as DNA: TGTGCCAGCTCACGAACGCCGGACAGGGAAATGCAGCCCCAGCATTTT. Translated: CASSRTPDREMQPQHF.

The gene calls are TRBV14 and TRBJ2-7; TRBD1 matches 7 bases. V lost 5 bases to trimming and J lost 2 bases; unmatched junction nucleotides: 6. Germline-derived CDR1 and CDR2 are SGHDN and FVKESK. The CDR3 sequence is 14 residues long. The CDR3 DNA reads as TGTGCCAGCAGCTACAGGGGACATACCTACGAGCAGTACTTC. This sequence encodes CASSYRGHTYEQYF.

The J gene is TRBJ1-1, the V gene TRBV14; 11 bases match TRBD1. Germline lookup yields CDR1 SGHDN and CDR2 FVKESK. This CDR3 contains 18 residues. The junction had 9 bases not matched to a gene; V was cut back by 3 bases and J by 0 bases. CDR3 DNA: TGTGCCAGCAGCCACCACCCGGGACAGGGGGAGATGAACACTGAAGCTTTCTTT. Translating it yields CASSHHPGQGEMNTEAFF.

The chain is built from TRBV6-1 and TRBJ2-7; the match to TRBD1 covers 8 bases. The V segment lost 2 bases and the J segment 5 bases; nucleotides outside the gene matches: 8. The CDR3 sequence is 15 residues long. CDR1 and CDR2 (germline): MNHNS, SASEGT. This CDR3 is CASSERRQGPHEQYF. The CDR3 nucleotides read TGTGCCAGCAGTGAAAGGAGACAGGGGCCCCACGAGCAGTACTTC.

This chain uses TRBV12-3 or TRBV12-4 with TRBJ1-1; tentatively, D is TRBD1 (5 bases). This CDR3 region has 13 residues. The V end was cut by 0 bases, the J end by 9 bases, with 11 bases between. The CDR3 loop is CASSLAQVDKAFF. In DNA form, the CDR3 reads TGTGCCAGCAGTTTAGCACAGGTGGATAAAGCTTTCTTT.

This chain uses TRBV19 with TRBJ1-2; 8 nucleotides align to TRBD1. Germline lookup yields CDR1 LNHDA and CDR2 SQIVND (reference sequence). The CDR3 extends over 14 amino acids. The trim removed 7 bases at V and 3 bases at J, leaving 7 bases unmatched. CDR3 coding DNA: TGTGCCAGTACTCCTGAGGGACAGGACTATGGCTACACCTTC. Its protein product is CASTPEGQDYGYTF.

The rearrangement links TRBV7-9 to TRBJ1-2; the D gene is possibly TRBD1 (6 bases). The V and J ends lost 1 base and 4 bases respectively, with 7 bases between them. In germline, CDR1 is SEHNR, CDR2 FQNEAQ (reference sequence). The CDR3 runs 13 residues. CDR3 in DNA: TGTGCCAGCAGCTTAGACAGGGCCTATGGCTACACCTTC. Residues: CASSLDRAYGYTF.

The chain carries TRBV5-3 and TRBJ2-3; 15 bases map to TRBD2. TRBV5-3 falls under the ORF class, with uncertain function. Trimming cost V 1 base and J 5 bases; bases outside gene matches: 11. CDR3 length: 19 amino acids. The CDR3 nucleotides are TGTGCCAGAAGCTTGCGTTCATGGACTAGCGGGGGGGCCGGAGATACGCAGTATTTT. Its translation: CARSLRSWTSGGAGDTQYF.

Here the CDR3 DNA reads TGTGCCAGTAGCGACATAGAACGGTATGGCTACACCTTC. Its translation is CASSDIERYGYTF. The gene calls are TRBV19 and TRBJ1-2; D is ambiguous. With 6 bases removed from V and 5 bases from J, the gap between germline ends came to 13 bases. Germline CDR1 reads LNHDA; CDR2 reads SQIVND (reference sequence). The CDR3 length is 13 residues. The full variable domain, in which reference TRBV19 and TRBJ1-2 provide the parts outside the CDR3, is DGGITQSPKYLFRKEGQNVTLSCEQNLNHDAMYWYRQDPGQGLRLIYYSQIVNDFQKGDIAEGYSVSREKKESFPLTVTSAQKNPTAFYLCASSDIERYGYTFGSGTRLTVV.

This chain's CDR3 is CASSSGLTSSYEQYF. The CDR3, as DNA: TGCGCCAGCAGCTCGGGACTGACGAGCTCCTACGAGCAGTACTTC. The chain carries TRBV5-1 and TRBJ2-7; D is perhaps TRBD2 (6 bases). The CDR3 covers 15 residues. Trimming left V 3 bases short and J 0 bases short, with 13 bases between. Germline V CDR1 and CDR2: SGHRS, YFSETQ.

The V call is TRBV27, the J call TRBJ2-7; TRBD1 matches 7 bases. The length of the CDR3 is 15 residues. V dropped 5 bases and J dropped 0; count of bases not matched to a gene: 7. In germline, CDR1 is MNHEY, CDR2 SMNVEV (reference sequence). In nucleotides, the CDR3 is TGTGCCAGCAGTCCCGGGACAGCGATCTCCTACGAGCAGTACTTC. This encodes CASSPGTAISYEQYF.

V is TRBV18 and J is TRBJ1-2; 7 bases match TRBD1. The CDR3 has 16 residues. The germline V gene has CDR1 KGHSH and CDR2 LQKENI. V trimming: 1 base; J trimming: 5 bases; junction bases outside the gene matches: 10. DNA for the CDR3: TGTGCCAGCTCACCACAGGGGGCCTCAAACGATTATGGCTACACCTTC. Amino acid sequence: CASSPQGASNDYGYTF.

A word on this clone: The junction shows a germline mismatch at one end, possibly a read error. The chain links TRBV6-1 to TRBJ1-3, with D uncertain. The germline V gene has CDR1 MNHNS and CDR2 SASEGT. The length of the CDR3 is 11 residues. This CDR3 is CASGERNTIYF. DNA of the CDR3: TGTGCCAGCGGTGAGAGGAACACCATATATTTT.